This T cell receptor (beta chain) was found in a study of blood T cells in healthy people across ages. About the research overall: Template switching picked up about one barcoded beta molecule for each two T cells. General study results and limits: Observed TCR beta diversity per million T cells went down as age went up. This fall followed a roughly linear course with age.

The germline V and J ends were trimmed by 5 bases and 3 bases, with 20 bases remaining between them. The CDR3 consists of 16 residues. Germline loops: CDR1 DFQATT, CDR2 SNEGSKA (reference sequence). A second PCR of about 7 to 12 cycles used a sample-barcoded 5' primer and a J-beta primer mix. Researchers report that each sample yielded at least 2.5 million CDR3-containing paired-end reads. TCRdb re-called the 5' RACE reads through MiXCR, storing one row per CDR3 protein. The table shows fewer than 1,000,000 distinct CDR3 sequences, with around 45% occurring only once. Of note for this clonotype: What it binds is unknown.

The donors, healthy Caucasians from Russia, were aged about 6 to 95. V gene TRBV20-1 combines with J gene TRBJ2-1; D may be TRBD2 (6 bases). The sequence came from a man at least 80 years old in good health. The sample consisted of blood. The DNA for the CDR3 is TGCAGTGCTTTTTCCCGCGGGGAGCGGCACTACAATGAGCAGTTCTTC. Translation: CSAFSRGERHYNEQFF.